This T cell receptor beta chain was captured by sequencing in a study of blood T cells in healthy people across ages. CDR3 length equals 14 residues. The germline V gene encodes CDR1 MNHEY and CDR2 SVGEGT. V was shortened by 6 bases and J by 2 bases, with 13 bases between the two germline ends. Each sample yielded at least 5 micrograms of PBMC total RNA. The second PCR ran roughly 6 to 11 cycles with a sample-barcoded 5' primer and J-beta primers. Each CDR3 protein gets one entry after TCRdb re-called the 5' RACE reads with MiXCR. The sample has around 1.5 million distinct CDR3 sequences, around 59% seen once.

This clonotype originated in a man younger than 35 in good health. Sequencing was performed on blood. J is TRBJ1-1 and V is TRBV6-2 or TRBV6-3; a weak D match, TRBD1 (6 bases). The CDR3 DNA follows: TGTGCCAGCAGATACGGACAGCCAAACACTGAAGCTTTCTTT. Its translation is CASRYGQPNTEAFF.